This T cell receptor beta chain was captured in a study of CD8 T cells in Susac syndrome. Overall study findings and caveats: It was acknowledged by the study that relatively few individuals were included in its TCR sequencing and HLA analysis.

Random-hexamer reverse transcription was applied to roughly 0.5 to 1 ug RNA. The CDR3 of TCR beta was amplified by immunoSEQ multiplex PCR across 54 Vbeta and 13 Jbeta. TCRdb reprocessed the immunoSEQ multiplex PCR reads with MiXCR, giving one entry per CDR3 protein. The sample has 100,000 to 150,000 distinct CDR3 sequences, over 90% seen once. Sequencing of TCR beta was undertaken in CD8+ and CD4+ T cells derived from blood. Negative isolation was used for CD8+ and CD4+ T cells and FACS enrichment for TEMRA cells. As to this clonotype: Antigen unknown.

CDR3 length: 16 residues. Per the germline V gene, CDR1 is SEHNR and CDR2 is FQNEAQ (reference sequence). V lost 5 bases and J lost 1; bases outside the gene matches: 6. The source of this sequence is a human donor in good health. The chain combines TRBV7-9 with TRBJ1-5; 9 positions agree with TRBD1. Sequenced: CD4+ T cells from PBMCs. DNA for the CDR3: TGTGCCAGCAGCACGGACAGGGGTGTAAGCAATCAGCCCCAGCATTTT. Translating it yields CASSTDRGVSNQPQHF.